This TCR beta chain was observed in a study of T-cell reconstitution after alpha-beta-depleted transplantation in children. As it was prepared, the TCRbeta library received unique molecular identifiers. One entry per CDR3 protein results from TCRdb running MiXCR on the PCR reads. Altogether about 540,000 distinct CDR3 sequences are present, about a sixth being singletons, with the ten largest covering approximately 3%. J was trimmed by 3 bases and V by 8 bases; bases with no gene match: 8. There are 13 residues in the CDR3. Germline V gene lookup returns CDR1 DFQATT and CDR2 SNEGSKA (reference sequence).

V is TRBV20-1 and J is TRBJ1-2, with 8 positions matching TRBD1. The clonotype originates from a human donor who donated a stem cell graft to a child with acute lymphoblastic leukemia. The sample was PBMCs from the stem cell graft donor, taken from the stem cell graft. As DNA, the CDR3 is TGCAGTCAACAGGGGGGAATAGACTATGGCTACACCTTC. It encodes CSQQGGIDYGYTF.